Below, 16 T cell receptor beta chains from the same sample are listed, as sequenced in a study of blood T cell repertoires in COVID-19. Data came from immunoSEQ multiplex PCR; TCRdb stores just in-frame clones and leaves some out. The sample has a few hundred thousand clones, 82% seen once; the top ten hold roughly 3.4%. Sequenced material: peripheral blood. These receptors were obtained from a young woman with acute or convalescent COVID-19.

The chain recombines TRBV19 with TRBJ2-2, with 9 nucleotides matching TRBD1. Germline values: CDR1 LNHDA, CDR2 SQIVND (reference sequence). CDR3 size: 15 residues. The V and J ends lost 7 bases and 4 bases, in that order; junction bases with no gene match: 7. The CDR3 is CASNPQGAGTGELFF. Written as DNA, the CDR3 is TGTGCCAGTAACCCACAGGGGGCGGGCACCGGGGAGCTGTTTTTT.

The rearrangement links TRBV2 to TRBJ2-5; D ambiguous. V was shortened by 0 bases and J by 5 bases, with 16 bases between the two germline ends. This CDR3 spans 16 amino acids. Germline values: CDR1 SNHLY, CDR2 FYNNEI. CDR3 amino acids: CASSEAPAVSKETQYF. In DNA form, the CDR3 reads TGTGCCAGCAGTGAAGCGCCCGCGGTTAGCAAGGAGACCCAGTACTTC.

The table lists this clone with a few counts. In nucleotides, the CDR3 is TGTGCCAGCTCACCATATCGCGGTTACGAGCAGTACTTC. Its protein product is CASSPYRGYEQYF. This rearrangement joins TRBV18 to TRBJ2-7, with D uncertain. Trimming removed 2 bases at V and 4 bases at J, with 9 bases between. CDR3 length equals 13 residues. Germline-derived CDR1 and CDR2 are KGHSH and LQKENI.

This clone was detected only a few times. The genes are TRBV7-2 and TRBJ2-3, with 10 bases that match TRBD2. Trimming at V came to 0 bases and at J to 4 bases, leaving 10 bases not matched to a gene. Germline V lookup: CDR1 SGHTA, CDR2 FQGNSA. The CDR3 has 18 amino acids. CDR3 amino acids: CASSLASGRASFADTQYF. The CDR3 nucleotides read TGTGCCAGCAGCTTAGCGAGCGGGAGGGCCAGTTTTGCAGATACGCAGTATTTT.

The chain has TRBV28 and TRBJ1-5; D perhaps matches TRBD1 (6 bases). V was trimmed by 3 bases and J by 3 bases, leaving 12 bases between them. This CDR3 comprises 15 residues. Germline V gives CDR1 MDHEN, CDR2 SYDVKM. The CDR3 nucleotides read TGTGCCAGCAGTTTCACAGGGTCGTACAATCAGCCCCAGCATTTT. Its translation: CASSFTGSYNQPQHF.

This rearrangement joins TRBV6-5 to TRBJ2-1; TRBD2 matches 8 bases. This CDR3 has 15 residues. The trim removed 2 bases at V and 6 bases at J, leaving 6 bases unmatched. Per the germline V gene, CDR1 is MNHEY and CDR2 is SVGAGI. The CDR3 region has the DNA TGTGCCAGCAGTTACGGCAGGCTAGCGGGCAATGAGCAGTTCTTC. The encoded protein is CASSYGRLAGNEQFF.

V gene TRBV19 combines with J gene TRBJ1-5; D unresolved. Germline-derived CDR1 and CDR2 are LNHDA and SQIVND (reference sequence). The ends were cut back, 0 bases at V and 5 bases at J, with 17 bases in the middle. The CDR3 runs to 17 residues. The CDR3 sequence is CASSIDPAGFGDQPQHF. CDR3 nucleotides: TGTGCCAGTAGTATAGATCCAGCCGGGTTTGGCGATCAGCCCCAGCATTTT.

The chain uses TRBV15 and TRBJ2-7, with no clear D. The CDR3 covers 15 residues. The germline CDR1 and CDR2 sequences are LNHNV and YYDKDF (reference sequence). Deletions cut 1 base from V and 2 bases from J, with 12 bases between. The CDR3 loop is CATSRASRNPYEQYF. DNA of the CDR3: TGTGCCACCAGCAGAGCTAGTCGCAACCCCTACGAGCAGTACTTC. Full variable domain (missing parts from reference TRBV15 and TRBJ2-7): DAMVIQNPRYQVTQFGKPVTLSCSQTLNHNVMYWYQQKSSQAPKLLFHYYDKDFNNEADTPDNFQSRRPNTSFCFLDIRSPGLGDTAMYLCATSRASRNPYEQYFGPGTRLTVT.

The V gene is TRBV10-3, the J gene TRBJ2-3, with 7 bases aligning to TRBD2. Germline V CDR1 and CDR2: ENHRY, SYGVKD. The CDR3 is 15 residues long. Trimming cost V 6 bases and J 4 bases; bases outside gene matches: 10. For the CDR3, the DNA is TGTGCCATCAGGGCCGGGATAGCGGGTTCAGATACGCAGTATTTT. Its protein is CAIRAGIAGSDTQYF.

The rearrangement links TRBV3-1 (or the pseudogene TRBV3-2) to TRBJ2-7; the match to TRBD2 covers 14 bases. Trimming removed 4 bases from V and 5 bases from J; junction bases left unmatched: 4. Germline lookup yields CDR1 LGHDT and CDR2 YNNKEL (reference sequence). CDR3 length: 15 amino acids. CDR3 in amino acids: CASSPRTSGRNEQYF. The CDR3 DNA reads TGTGCCAGCAGCCCAAGGACTAGCGGGAGGAACGAGCAGTACTTC.

The CDR3 region is CASSLWGGGTHYGYTF. The CDR3 DNA sequence: TGTGCCAGTAGCCTCTGGGGTGGAGGGACCCACTATGGCTACACCTTC. The chain couples TRBV19 to TRBJ1-2; TRBD1 might be the D (5 bases). The germline V and J ends were trimmed by 6 bases and 3 bases, with 20 bases remaining between them. CDR1 and CDR2 from the germline V gene are LNHDA and SQIVND (reference sequence). This CDR3 contains 16 residues.

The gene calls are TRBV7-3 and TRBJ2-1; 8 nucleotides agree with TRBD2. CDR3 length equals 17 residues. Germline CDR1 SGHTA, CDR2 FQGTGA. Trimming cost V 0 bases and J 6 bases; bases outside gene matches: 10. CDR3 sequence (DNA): TGTGCCAGCAGCTTAACGCCACCGGGACTAGGAATCAATGAGCAGTTCTTC. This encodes CASSLTPPGLGINEQFF.

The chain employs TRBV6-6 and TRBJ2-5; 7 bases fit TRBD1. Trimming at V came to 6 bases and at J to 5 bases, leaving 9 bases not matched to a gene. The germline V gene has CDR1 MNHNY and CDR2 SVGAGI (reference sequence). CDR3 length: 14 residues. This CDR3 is CASRVTGARETQYF. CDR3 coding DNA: TGTGCCAGCAGAGTTACAGGGGCTAGGGAGACCCAGTACTTC.

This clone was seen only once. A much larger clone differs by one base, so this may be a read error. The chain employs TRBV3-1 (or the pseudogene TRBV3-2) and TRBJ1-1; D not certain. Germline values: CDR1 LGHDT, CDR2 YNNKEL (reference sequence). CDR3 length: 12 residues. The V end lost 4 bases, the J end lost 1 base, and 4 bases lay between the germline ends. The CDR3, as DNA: TGTGCCAGCAGCCCAGGGAACACTGAAGCTTTCTTT. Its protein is CASSPGNTEAFF.

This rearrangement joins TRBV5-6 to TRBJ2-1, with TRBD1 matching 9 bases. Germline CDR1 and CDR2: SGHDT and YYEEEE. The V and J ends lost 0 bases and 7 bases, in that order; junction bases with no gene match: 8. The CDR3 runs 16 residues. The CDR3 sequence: CASSLETGGFGNEQFF. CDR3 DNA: TGTGCCAGCAGCTTGGAAACAGGGGGCTTTGGAAATGAGCAGTTCTTC.

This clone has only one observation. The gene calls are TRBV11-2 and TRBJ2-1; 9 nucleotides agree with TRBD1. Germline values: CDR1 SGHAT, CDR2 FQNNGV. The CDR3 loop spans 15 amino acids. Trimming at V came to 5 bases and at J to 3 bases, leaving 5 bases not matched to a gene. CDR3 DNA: TGTGCCAGCAGCCAACAGGGGGCCCGCTACAATGAGCAGTTCTTC. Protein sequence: CASSQQGARYNEQFF.